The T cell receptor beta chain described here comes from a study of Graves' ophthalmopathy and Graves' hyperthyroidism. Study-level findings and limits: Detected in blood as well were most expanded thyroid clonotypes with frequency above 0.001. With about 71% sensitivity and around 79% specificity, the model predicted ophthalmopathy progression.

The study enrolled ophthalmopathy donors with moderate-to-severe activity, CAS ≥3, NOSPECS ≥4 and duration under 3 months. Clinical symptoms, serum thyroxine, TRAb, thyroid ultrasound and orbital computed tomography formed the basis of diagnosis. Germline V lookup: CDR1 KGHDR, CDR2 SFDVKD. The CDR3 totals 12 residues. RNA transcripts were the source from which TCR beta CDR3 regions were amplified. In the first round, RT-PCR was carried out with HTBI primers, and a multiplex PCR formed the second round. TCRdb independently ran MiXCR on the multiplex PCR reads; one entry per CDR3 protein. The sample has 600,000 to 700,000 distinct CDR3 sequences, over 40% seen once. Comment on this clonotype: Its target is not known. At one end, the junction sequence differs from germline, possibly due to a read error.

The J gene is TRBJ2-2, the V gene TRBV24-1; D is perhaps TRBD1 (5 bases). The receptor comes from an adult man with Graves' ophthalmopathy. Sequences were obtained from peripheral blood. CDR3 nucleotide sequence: TGTGCCACCAGTGGTACGGACAATGAGCAGTTTTTT. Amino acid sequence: CATSGTDNEQFF.